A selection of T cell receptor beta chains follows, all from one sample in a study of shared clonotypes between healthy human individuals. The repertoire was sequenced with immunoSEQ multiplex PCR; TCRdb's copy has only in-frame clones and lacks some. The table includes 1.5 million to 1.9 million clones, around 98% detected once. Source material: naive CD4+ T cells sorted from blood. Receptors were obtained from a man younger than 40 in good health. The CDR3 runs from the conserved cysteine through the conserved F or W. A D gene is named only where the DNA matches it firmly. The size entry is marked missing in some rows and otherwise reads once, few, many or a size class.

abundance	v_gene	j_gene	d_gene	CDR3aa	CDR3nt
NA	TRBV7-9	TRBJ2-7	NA	CASSRTYEQYF	TGTGCCAGCAGCCGTACCTACGAGCAGTACTTC
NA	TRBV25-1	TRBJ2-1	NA	CASSEFGQGLSSYNEQFF	TGTGCCAGCAGTGAATTCGGGCAGGGGCTAAGCTCCTACAATGAGCAGTTCTTC
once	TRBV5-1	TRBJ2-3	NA	CASSFLGGRGDTQYF	TGCGCCAGCAGCTTTCTGGGGGGTCGCGGAGATACGCAGTATTTT
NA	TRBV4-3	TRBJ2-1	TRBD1	CASSQAGTGDNEQFF	TGCGCCAGCAGCCAGGCCGGGACAGGTGACAATGAGCAGTTCTTC
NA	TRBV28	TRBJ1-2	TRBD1	CASRATGGNGYTF	TGTGCCAGCAGGGCGACAGGGGGCAATGGCTACACCTTC
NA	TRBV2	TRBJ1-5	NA	CASSEKGSNQPQHF	TGTGCCAGCAGTGAAAAGGGTAGCAATCAGCCCCAGCATTTT
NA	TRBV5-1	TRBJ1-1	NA	CASSFLAMNTEAFF	TGCGCCAGCAGCTTTCTCGCAATGAACACTGAAGCTTTCTTT
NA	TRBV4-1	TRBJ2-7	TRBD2	CASSQGPLADSSYEQYF	TGCGCCAGCAGCCAAGGTCCACTAGCGGACAGCTCCTACGAGCAGTACTTC
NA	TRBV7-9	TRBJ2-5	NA	CASSRRGWEETQYF	TGTGCCAGCAGCCGCAGGGGATGGGAGGAGACCCAGTACTTC
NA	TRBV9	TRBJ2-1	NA	CASSVVSSHNEQFF	TGTGCCAGCAGCGTAGTCAGTAGCCACAATGAGCAGTTCTTC
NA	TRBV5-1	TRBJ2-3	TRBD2	CASSLANAGGIPSTDTQYF	TGCGCCAGCAGCTTGGCCAATGCGGGAGGCATTCCTAGCACAGATACGCAGTATTTT
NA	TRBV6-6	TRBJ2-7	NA	CASSFGGEQYF	TGTGCCAGCAGCTTTGGAGGCGAGCAGTACTTC
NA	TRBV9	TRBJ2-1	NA	CASSVSLYNEQFF	TGTGCCAGCAGTGTCAGTCTCTACAATGAGCAGTTCTTC
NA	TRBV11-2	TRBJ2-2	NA	CASSLDTGSGELFF	TGTGCCAGCAGCTTAGATACGGGGTCCGGGGAGCTGTTTTTT
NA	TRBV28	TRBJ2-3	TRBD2	CASSVGGDVPDTQYF	TGTGCCAGCAGCGTCGGGGGGGATGTTCCAGATACGCAGTATTTT
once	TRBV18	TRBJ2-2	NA	CASSPQGGTDGIF	TGTGCCAGCTCACCACAGGGTGGGACGGACGGGATTTTT
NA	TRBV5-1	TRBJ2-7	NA	CASSLAGRDYEQYF	TGCGCCAGCAGCTTGGCCGGCAGGGACTACGAGCAGTACTTC
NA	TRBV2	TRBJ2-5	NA	CASSAAGAGPIQETQYF	TGTGCCAGCAGTGCCGCCGGGGCGGGCCCTATCCAAGAGACCCAGTACTTC
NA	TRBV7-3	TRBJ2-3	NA	CASSPGGTDTQYF	TGTGCCAGCAGCCCTGGTGGCACAGATACGCAGTATTTT
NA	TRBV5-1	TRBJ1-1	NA	CASSFQGPEAFF	TGCGCCAGCAGCTTCCAGGGTCCTGAAGCTTTCTTT
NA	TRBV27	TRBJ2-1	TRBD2	CASSPPPLAGISDEQFF	TGTGCCAGCAGTCCTCCTCCCTTAGCGGGAATAAGCGATGAGCAGTTCTTC
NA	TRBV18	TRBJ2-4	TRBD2	CASSPPGLAGGIAKNIQYF	TGTGCCAGCTCACCACCAGGACTAGCGGGAGGAATAGCCAAAAACATTCAGTACTTC
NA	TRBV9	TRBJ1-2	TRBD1	CASKQGAYGYTF	TGTGCCAGCAAACAGGGGGCGTATGGCTACACCTTC
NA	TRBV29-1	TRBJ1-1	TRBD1	CSEHRGRNTEAFF	TGCAGCGAACACAGGGGGCGGAACACTGAAGCTTTCTTT
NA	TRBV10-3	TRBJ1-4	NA	CAISVGGEAHEKLFF	TGTGCCATCAGTGTCGGGGGGGAGGCCCATGAAAAACTGTTTTTT
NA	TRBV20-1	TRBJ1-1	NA	CSARASTEAFF	TGCAGTGCTAGGGCGTCCACTGAAGCTTTCTTT
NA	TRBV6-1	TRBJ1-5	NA	CASSQATYSNQPQHF	TGTGCCAGCAGTCAGGCGACTTATAGCAATCAGCCCCAGCATTTT
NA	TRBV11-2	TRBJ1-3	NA	CASSLDGTALLSSGNTIYF	TGTGCCAGCAGCTTGGATGGGACCGCCCTACTTTCCTCTGGAAACACCATATATTTT
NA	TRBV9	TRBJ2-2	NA	CASSLGLIPTGELFF	TGTGCCAGCAGCCTGGGACTGATCCCCACCGGGGAGCTGTTTTTT
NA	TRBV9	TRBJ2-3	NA	CASSVAAQSTDTQYF	TGTGCCAGCAGCGTAGCGGCACAGAGCACAGATACGCAGTATTTT
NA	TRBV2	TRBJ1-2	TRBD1	CASTGDSARSYTF	TGTGCCAGCACCGGGGACAGCGCTCGGAGCTACACCTTC
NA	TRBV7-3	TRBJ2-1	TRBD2	CASSSGLAGAAEQFF	TGTGCCAGCAGCTCGGGACTAGCGGGAGCGGCTGAGCAGTTCTTC
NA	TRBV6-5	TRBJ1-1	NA	CASSFQFEAFF	TGTGCCAGCAGTTTCCAATTTGAAGCTTTCTTT
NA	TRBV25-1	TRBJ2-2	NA	CASSRSNTGELFF	TGTGCCAGCAGTAGATCGAACACCGGGGAGCTGTTTTTT
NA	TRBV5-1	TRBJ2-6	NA	CASSLAGSTGANVLTF	TGCGCCAGCAGCTTGGCCGGGAGTACCGGGGCCAACGTCCTGACTTTC
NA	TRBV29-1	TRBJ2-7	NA	CSVGSPALRGEQYF	TGCAGCGTTGGCTCCCCAGCACTCAGGGGCGAGCAGTACTTC
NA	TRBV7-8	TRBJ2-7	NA	CASSFGSYEQYF	TGTGCCAGCAGCTTCGGATCCTACGAGCAGTACTTC
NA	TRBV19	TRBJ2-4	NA	CASSIGGRRSKNIQYF	TGTGCCAGTAGTATCGGCGGAAGGCGCTCCAAAAACATTCAGTACTTC
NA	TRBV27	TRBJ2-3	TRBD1	CASSFPGQGKYF	TGTGCCAGCAGTTTCCCGGGACAGGGGAAATATTTT
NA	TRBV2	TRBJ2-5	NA	CATAAQETQYF	TGTGCCACCGCGGCCCAAGAGACCCAGTACTTC
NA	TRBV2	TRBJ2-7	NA	CASSETGNEQYF	TGTGCCAGCAGCGAAACAGGGAACGAGCAGTACTTC
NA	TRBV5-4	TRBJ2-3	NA	CASSLGGVWRTDTQYF	TGTGCCAGCAGCTTGGGAGGCGTTTGGCGAACAGATACGCAGTATTTT
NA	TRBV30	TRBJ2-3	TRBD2	CAWSGEGTDTQYF	TGTGCCTGGAGTGGGGAGGGAACAGATACGCAGTATTTT
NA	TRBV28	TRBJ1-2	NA	CASSFGQSGYTF	TGTGCCAGCAGTTTCGGTCAAAGTGGCTACACCTTC
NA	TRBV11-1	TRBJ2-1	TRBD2	CASSLDALAGVNEQFF	TGTGCCAGCAGCTTAGATGCACTAGCGGGAGTCAATGAGCAGTTCTTC
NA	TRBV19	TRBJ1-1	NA	CASSQGGSEAFF	TGTGCCAGTAGTCAGGGAGGCTCTGAAGCTTTCTTT
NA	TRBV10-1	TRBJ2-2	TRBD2	CASSQPRTSGSANTGELFF	TGCGCCAGCTCCCAGCCCCGGACTAGCGGGAGTGCGAACACCGGGGAGCTGTTTTTT
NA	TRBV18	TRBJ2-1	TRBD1	CASSPQRDSPIEQFF	TGTGCCAGCTCACCCCAGAGGGACAGTCCCATAGAGCAGTTCTTC
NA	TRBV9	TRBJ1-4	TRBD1	CASSRQGREKLFF	TGTGCCAGCAGCCGACAGGGGCGGGAAAAACTGTTTTTT
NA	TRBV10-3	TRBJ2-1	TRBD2	CAIRISGGGYNEQFF	TGTGCCATCAGGATTAGCGGGGGGGGCTACAATGAGCAGTTCTTC
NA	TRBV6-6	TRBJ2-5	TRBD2	CASRSGGRGGETQYF	TGTGCCAGCAGAAGCGGGGGCAGAGGGGGAGAGACCCAGTACTTC
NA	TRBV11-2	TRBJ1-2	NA	CASSRTENYGYTF	TGTGCCAGCAGCCGGACGGAGAACTATGGCTACACCTTC
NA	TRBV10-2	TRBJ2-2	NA	CASSVAALELFF	TGCGCCAGCAGTGTGGCGGCGTTGGAGCTGTTTTTT
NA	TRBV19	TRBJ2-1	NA	CASSTSRGGLYNEQFF	TGTGCCAGTAGTACCTCTAGAGGGGGGCTGTACAATGAGCAGTTCTTC
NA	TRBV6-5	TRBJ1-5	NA	CASRKKAGSNQPQHF	TGTGCCAGCAGAAAAAAAGCGGGGTCGAATCAGCCCCAGCATTTT
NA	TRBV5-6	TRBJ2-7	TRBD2	CASSLLAGGYEQYF	TGTGCCAGCAGCTTGTTGGCGGGAGGGTACGAGCAGTACTTC
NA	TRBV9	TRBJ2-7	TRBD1	CASSSSPDRGDEQYF	TGTGCCAGCAGCTCTAGCCCGGACAGGGGGGACGAGCAGTACTTC